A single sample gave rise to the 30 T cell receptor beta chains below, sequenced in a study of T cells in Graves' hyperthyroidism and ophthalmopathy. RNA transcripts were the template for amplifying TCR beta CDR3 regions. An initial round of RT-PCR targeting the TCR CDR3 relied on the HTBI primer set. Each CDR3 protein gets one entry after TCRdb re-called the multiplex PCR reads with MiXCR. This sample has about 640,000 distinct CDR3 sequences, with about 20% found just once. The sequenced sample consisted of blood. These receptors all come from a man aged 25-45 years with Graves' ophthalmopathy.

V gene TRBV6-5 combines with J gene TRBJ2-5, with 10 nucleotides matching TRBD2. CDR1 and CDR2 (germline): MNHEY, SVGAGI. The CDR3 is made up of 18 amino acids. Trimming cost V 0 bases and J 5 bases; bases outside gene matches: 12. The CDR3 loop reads CASSYSKASGSRGETQYF. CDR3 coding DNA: TGTGCCAGCAGTTACTCGAAGGCTAGCGGGAGCCGGGGTGAGACCCAGTACTTC.

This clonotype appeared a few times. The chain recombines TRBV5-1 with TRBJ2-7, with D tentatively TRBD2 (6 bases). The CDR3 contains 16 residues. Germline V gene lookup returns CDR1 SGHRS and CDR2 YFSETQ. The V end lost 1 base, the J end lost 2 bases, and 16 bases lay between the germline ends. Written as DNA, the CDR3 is TGCGCCAGCAGCTTGTGGGGAGGACTGGCGGCCTACGAGCAGTACTTC. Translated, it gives CASSLWGGLAAYEQYF. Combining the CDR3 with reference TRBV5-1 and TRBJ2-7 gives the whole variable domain KAGVTQTPRYLIKTRGQQVTLSCSPISGHRSVSWYQQTPGQGLQFLFEYFSETQRNKGNFPGRFSGRQFSNSRSEMNVSTLELGDSALYLCASSLWGGLAAYEQYFGPGTRLTVT.

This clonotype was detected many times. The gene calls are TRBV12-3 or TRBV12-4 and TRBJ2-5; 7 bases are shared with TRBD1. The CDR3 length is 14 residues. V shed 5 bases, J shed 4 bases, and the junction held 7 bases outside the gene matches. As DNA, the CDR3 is TGTGCCAGCAGTCCAACAGGGGCAGGAGAGACCCAGTACTTC. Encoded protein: CASSPTGAGETQYF.

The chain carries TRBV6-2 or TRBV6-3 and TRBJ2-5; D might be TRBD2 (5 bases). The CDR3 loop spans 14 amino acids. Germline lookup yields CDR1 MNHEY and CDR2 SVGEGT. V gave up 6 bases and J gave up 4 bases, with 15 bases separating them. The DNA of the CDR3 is TGTGCCAGCAGGCCCGGGATCGAGGCAGAGACCCAGTACTTC. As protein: CASRPGIEAETQYF.

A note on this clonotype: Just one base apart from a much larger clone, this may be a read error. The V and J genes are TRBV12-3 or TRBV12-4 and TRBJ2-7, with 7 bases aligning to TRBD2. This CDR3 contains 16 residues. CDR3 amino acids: CAGSLSPLARAYEQYF. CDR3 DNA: TGTGCCGGCAGTTTAAGCCCACTAGCGAGAGCCTACGAGCAGTACTTC.

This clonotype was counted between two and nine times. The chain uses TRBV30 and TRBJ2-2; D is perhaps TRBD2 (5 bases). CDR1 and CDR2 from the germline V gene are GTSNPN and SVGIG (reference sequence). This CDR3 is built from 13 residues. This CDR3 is CAQQEVNTGELFF. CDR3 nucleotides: TGTGCACAGCAGGAGGTCAACACCGGGGAGCTGTTTTTT. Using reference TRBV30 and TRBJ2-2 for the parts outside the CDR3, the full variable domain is SQTIHQWPATLVQPVGSPLSLECTVEGTSNPNLYWYRQAAGRGLQLLFYSVGIGQISSEVPQNLSASRPQDRQFILSSKKLLLSDSGFYLCAQQEVNTGELFFGEGSRLTVL.

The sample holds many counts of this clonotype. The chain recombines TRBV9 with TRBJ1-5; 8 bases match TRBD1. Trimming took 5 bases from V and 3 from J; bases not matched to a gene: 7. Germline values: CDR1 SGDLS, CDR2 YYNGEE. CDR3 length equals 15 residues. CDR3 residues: CASSIGTGLNQPQHF. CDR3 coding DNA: TGTGCCAGCAGTATCGGGACAGGCCTCAATCAGCCCCAGCATTTT.

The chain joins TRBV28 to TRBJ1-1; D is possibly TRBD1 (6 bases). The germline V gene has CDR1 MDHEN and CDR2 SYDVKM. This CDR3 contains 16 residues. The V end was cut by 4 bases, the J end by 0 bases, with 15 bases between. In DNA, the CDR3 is TGTGCCAGCAGTTCGACGACAGGTGGAATGAACACTGAAGCTTTCTTT. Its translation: CASSSTTGGMNTEAFF.

The CDR3 sequence: CASRRTGGLTSGNTIYF. The CDR3 nucleotides read TGTGCCAGCCGCCGGACAGGGGGTCTCACCTCTGGAAACACCATATATTTT. J is TRBJ1-3 and V is TRBV27, with 10 bases identical to TRBD1. The germline V gene encodes CDR1 MNHEY and CDR2 SMNVEV (reference sequence). This CDR3 is built from 17 residues. V lost 8 bases and J lost 0; bases outside the gene matches: 10.

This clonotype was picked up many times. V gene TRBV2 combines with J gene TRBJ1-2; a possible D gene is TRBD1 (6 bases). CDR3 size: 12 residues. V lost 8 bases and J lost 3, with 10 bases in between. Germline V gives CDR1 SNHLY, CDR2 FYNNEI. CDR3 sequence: CASPTGYYGYTF. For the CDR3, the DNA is TGTGCCAGCCCTACAGGGTACTATGGCTACACCTTC.

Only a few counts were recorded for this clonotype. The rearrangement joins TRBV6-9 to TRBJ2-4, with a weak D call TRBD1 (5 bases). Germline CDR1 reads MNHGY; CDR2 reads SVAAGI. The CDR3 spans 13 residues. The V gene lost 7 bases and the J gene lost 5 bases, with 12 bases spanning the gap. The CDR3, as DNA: TGTGCCAGCACCACAGGCCCCCAAAACATTCAGTACTTC. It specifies CASTTGPQNIQYF.

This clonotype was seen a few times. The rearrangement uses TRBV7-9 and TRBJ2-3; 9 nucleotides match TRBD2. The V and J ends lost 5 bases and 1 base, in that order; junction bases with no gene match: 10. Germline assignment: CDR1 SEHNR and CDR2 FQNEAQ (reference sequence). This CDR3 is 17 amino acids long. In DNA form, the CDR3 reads TGTGCCAGCAGCCCCAGAGATCGGACTAGCGGCACAGATACGCAGTATTTT. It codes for CASSPRDRTSGTDTQYF.

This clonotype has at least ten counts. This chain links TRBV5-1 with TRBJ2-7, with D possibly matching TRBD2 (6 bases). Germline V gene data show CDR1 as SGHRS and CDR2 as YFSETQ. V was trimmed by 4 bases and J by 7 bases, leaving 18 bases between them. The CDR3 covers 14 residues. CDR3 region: CASSPREGREEQYF. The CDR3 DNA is TGCGCCAGCAGCCCCCGTGAAGGGCGGGAAGAGCAGTACTTC.

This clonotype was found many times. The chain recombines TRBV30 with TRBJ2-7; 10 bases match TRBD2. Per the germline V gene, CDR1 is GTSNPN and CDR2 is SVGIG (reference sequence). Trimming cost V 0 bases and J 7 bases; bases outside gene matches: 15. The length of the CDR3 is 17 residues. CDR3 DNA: TGTGCCTGGAGTGTAAGGACTAGCGGAGACTTCGTAAGGGAGCAGTACTTC. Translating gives CAWSVRTSGDFVREQYF.

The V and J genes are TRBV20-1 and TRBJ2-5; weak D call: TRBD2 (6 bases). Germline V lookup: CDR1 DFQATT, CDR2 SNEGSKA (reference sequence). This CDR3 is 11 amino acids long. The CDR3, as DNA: TGCAGCCTCGGGGGCCAAGAGACCCAGTACTTC. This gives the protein CSLGGQETQYF.

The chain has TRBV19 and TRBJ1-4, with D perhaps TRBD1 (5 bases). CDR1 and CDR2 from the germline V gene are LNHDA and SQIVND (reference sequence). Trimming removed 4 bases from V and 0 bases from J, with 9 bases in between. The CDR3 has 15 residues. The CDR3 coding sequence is TGTGCCAGTAGTACTCAGGGCGCAACTAATGAAAAACTGTTTTTT. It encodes CASSTQGATNEKLFF.

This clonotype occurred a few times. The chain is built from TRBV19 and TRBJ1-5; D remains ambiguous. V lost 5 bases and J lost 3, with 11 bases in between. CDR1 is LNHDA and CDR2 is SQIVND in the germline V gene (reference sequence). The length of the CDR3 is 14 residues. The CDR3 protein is CASSSESSNQPQHF. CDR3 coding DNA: TGTGCCAGTAGTTCGGAGAGTTCCAATCAGCCCCAGCATTTT.

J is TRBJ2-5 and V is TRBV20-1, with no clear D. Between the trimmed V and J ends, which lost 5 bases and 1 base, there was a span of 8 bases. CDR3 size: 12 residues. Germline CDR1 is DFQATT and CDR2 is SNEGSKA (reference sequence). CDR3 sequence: CSARASQETQYF. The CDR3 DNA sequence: TGCAGTGCTCGGGCCTCCCAAGAGACCCAGTACTTC.

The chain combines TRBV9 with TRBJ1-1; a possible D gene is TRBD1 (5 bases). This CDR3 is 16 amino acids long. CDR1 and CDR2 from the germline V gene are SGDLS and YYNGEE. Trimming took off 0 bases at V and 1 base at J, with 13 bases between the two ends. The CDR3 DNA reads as TGTGCCAGCAGCGTAGGGGGTGGAGGGGCGAACACTGAAGCTTTCTTT. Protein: CASSVGGGGANTEAFF.

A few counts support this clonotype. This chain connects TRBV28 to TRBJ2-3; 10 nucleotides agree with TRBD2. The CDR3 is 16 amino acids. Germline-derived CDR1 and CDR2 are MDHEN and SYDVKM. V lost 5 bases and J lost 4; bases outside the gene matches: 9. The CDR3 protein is CASSLAAGGPPDTQYF. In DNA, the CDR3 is TGTGCCAGCAGTCTCGCAGCGGGAGGGCCTCCAGATACGCAGTATTTT.

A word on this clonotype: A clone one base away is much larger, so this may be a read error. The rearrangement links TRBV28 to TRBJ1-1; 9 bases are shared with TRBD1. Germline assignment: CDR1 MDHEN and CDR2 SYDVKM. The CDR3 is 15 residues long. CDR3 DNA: TGTGCCAGCAGTCCTTCCGGGACAGGGAGCACTGAAGCTCTCTTT. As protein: CASSPSGTGSTEALF.

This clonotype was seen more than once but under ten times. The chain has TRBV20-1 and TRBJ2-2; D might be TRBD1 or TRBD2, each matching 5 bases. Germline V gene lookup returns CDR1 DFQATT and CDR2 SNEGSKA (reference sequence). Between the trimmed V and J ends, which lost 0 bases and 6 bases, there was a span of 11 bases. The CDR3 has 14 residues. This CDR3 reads CSARDERGPGELFF. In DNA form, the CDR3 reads TGCAGTGCTAGAGATGAGAGGGGTCCCGGGGAGCTGTTTTTT.

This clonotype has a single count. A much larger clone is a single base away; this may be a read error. The CDR3 loop is CSARGGGPNTEALF. In nucleotides, the CDR3 is TGCAGTGCTAGGGGTGGGGGACCAAACACTGAAGCTCTCTTT. This sequence joins TRBV20-1 and TRBJ1-1, with a weak D call TRBD1 (5 bases). This CDR3 comprises 14 residues. In germline, CDR1 is DFQATT, CDR2 SNEGSKA (reference sequence).

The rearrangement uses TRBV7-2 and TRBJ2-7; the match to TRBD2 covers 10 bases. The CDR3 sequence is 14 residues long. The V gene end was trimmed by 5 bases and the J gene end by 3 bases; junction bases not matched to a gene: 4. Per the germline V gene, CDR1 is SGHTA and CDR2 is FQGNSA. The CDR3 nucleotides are TGTGCCAGCAGCCGACGGACTAGCGGCTACGAGCAGTACTTC. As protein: CASSRRTSGYEQYF. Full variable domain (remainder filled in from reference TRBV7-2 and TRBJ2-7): GAGVSQSPSNKVTEKGKDVELRCDPISGHTALYWYRQSLGQGLEFLIYFQGNSAPDKSGLPSDRFSAERTGGSVSTLTIQRTQQEDSAVYLCASSRRTSGYEQYFGPGTRLTVT.

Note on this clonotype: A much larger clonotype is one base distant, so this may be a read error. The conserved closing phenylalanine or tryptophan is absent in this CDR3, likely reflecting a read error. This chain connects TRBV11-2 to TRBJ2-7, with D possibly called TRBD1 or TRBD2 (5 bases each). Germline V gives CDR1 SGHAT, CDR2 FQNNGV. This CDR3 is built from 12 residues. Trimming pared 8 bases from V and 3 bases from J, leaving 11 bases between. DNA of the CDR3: TGTGCCAGCGGCCGGGGCCTCTACGAGCAGTACCTC. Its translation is CASGRGLYEQYL.

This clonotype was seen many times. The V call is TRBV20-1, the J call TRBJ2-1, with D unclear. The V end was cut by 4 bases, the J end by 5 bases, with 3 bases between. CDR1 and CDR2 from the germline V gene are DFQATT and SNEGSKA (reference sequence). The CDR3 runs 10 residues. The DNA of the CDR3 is TGCAGTGCTAAAGACAATGAGCAGTTCTTC. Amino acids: CSAKDNEQFF.

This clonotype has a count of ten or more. CDR3 DNA: TGTGCCAGCAGTTCCAATAGCGGCACAGATACGCAGTATTTT. Protein: CASSSNSGTDTQYF. This chain connects TRBV28 to TRBJ2-3, with TRBD2 as a possible D gene (5 bases). CDR1 is MDHEN, CDR2 SYDVKM, per germline. The CDR3 contains 14 residues. Trimming left V 4 bases short and J 1 base short, with 9 bases between. The whole variable domain, remainder taken from reference TRBV28 and TRBJ2-3, is DVKVTQSSRYLVKRTGEKVFLECVQDMDHENMFWYRQDPGLGLRLIYFSYDVKMKEKGDIPEGYSVSREKKERFSLILESASTNQTSMYLCASSSNSGTDTQYFGPGTRLTVL.

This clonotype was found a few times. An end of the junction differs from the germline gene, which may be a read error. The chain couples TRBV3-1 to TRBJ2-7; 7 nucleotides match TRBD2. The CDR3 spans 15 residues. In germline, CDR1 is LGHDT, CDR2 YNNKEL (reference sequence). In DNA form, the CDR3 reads TGTGCCAGCAGCCGGAGCGGGACTCGGTCCTCCGAGCAGTACTTC. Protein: CASSRSGTRSSEQYF.

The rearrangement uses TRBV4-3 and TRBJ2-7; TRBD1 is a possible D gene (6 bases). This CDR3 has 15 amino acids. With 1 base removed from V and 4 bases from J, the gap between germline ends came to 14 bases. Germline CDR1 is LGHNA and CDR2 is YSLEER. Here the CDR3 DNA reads TGCGCCAGCAGCCAAGTCCGAGACAGGAAATACGAGCAGTACTTC. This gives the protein CASSQVRDRKYEQYF.

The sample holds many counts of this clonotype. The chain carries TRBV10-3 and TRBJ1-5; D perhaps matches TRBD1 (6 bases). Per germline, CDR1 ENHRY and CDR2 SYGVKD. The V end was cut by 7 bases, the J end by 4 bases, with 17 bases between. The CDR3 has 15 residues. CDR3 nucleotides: TGTGCCATCATTCGGACAGAGTCAACAAATCAGCCCCAGCATTTT. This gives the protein CAIIRTESTNQPQHF.